This T cell receptor (beta chain) comes out of a study of vaccination and CD4 T cells after COVID-19. Study information: Post-COVID draws followed diagnosis by a median roughly 99 days (range 35 to 161).

With 1 base clipped from V and 0 bases from J, the junction kept 6 bases outside the gene matches. The CDR3 totals 15 residues. Germline V gene sequence: CDR1 DFQATT, CDR2 SNEGSKA (reference sequence). Whole-study results and caveats: For SARS-CoV-2-reactive clonotypes, the median went from approximately 21 to 38, a nonsignificant increase. Among reactive clones from convalescent patients, a median about 90% appeared only post-vaccination.

TCRdb ran MiXCR on the PCR reads and lists one entry per CDR3 protein. The sample lists some 21,000 distinct CDR3 sequences, less than 75% occurring once. For this clonotype: What it binds is unknown.

This receptor was obtained from a human donor who had recovered from COVID-19. The chain is built from TRBV20-1 and TRBJ2-7; TRBD2 matches at 7 bases. This material consisted of CD4+ T cells from blood, taken before SARS-CoV-2 vaccination. The CDR3 bases are TGCAGTGCTAGAGCCGGGAGGCTTCTCTCCTACGAGCAGTACTTC. Amino acids: CSARAGRLLSYEQYF.